These 26 T cell receptor beta chains share one sample of origin, sequenced in a study of tumor and adjacent non-tumor tissue in lung cancer. The template was RNA from unsorted bulk tissue. More than 3 cm separated this lung sample from the edge of the tumor. A modified ARM-PCR protocol with three rounds of nested PCR amplified TCRbeta. TCRdb re-called the multiplex PCR reads with MiXCR, one entry per CDR3 protein. The sample has about 110,000 distinct CDR3 sequences; 50% to 70% are singletons. What was sequenced was distant non-tumor lung tissue. The receptors stem from a man aged 55 to 69 with non-small cell lung cancer.

Notes on this clonotype: Given the absence of the conserved phenylalanine or tryptophan at the CDR3 end, a read error is likely. The chain recombines TRBV5-6 with TRBJ1-1; 8 nucleotides agree with TRBD1. Trimming removed 4 bases from V and 5 bases from J; junction bases left unmatched: 10. The CDR3 runs 15 residues. The germline V gene encodes CDR1 SGHDT and CDR2 YYEEEE. The CDR3 here is CASSADRVGNTEAFL. DNA of the CDR3: TGTGCCAGCAGCGCGGACAGGGTTGGGAATACTGAAGCTTTCTTA.

A remark on this clonotype: The CDR3 does not end in the conserved phenylalanine or tryptophan, so this is likely a read error. The rearrangement uses TRBV6-5 and TRBJ2-5, with 8 bases that match TRBD1. Trimming removed 7 bases from V and 5 bases from J; junction bases left unmatched: 9. Germline V gives CDR1 MNHEY, CDR2 SVGAGI. The CDR3 consists of 14 residues. The CDR3 reads CASNEQGAEETQYL. In DNA, the CDR3 is TGTGCCAGCAATGAGCAGGGGGCTGAGGAGACCCAGTACCTC.

For this clonotype: A read error may be the cause here, since a much bigger clone is one base away. This CDR3 reads CSARDRASGGYNEQFF. In nucleotides, the CDR3 is TGCAGTGCTAGAGATAGGGCTAGCGGGGGATACAATGAGCAGTTCTTC. The V and J genes are TRBV20-1 and TRBJ2-1, with 10 bases fitting TRBD2. The V gene's germline CDR1 is DFQATT and CDR2 SNEGSKA (reference sequence). The CDR3 length is 16 residues. Trimming took 0 bases from V and 4 from J; bases not matched to a gene: 6.

With respect to this clonotype: A much larger clone is a single base away; this may be a read error. V gene TRBV7-9 combines with J gene TRBJ2-2; 12 bases agree with TRBD2. The CDR3 has 17 residues. V shed 5 bases and J 2 bases; nucleotides not matched to a gene: 6. Germline V gives CDR1 SEHNR, CDR2 FQNEAQ (reference sequence). The CDR3 spells CASSPTGLAGNTGELFF. In DNA, the CDR3 is TGTGCCAGCAGCCCAACCGGACTAGCGGGAAACACCGGGGAGCTGTTTTTT.

In the case of this clonotype: The junction differs from germline at one of its ends, possibly a read error. The CDR3 spells CSATFGNYYEQFF. The DNA of the CDR3 is TGCAGTGCTACCTTCGGCAACTACTATGAGCAGTTCTTC. This sequence joins TRBV20-1 and TRBJ2-1; D unresolved. The CDR3 sequence is 13 residues long. From germline, CDR1 is DFQATT and CDR2 SNEGSKA (reference sequence).

Regarding this clonotype: It may be a read error: a sequence one base away is much more abundant. The gene calls are TRBV6-5 and TRBJ1-1; no definite D call. The germline V gene has CDR1 MNHEY and CDR2 SVGAGI. The CDR3 sequence is 16 residues long. This CDR3 reads CASSYSLGPRNTEVFF. The CDR3 coding sequence is TGTGCCAGCAGTTACTCTCTTGGACCGAGGAACACTGAAGTTTTCTTT.

About this clonotype: A much more abundant neighbour one base away suggests this may be a read error. The genes are TRBV20-1 and TRBJ2-5; 8 nucleotides match TRBD2. V was pared by 8 bases and J by 2 bases, with 13 bases of the junction left unmatched. CDR1 is DFQATT, CDR2 SNEGSKA, per germline (reference sequence). This CDR3 has 15 residues. Here the CDR3 reads CSSRPSGGRQETQYF. CDR3 nucleotide sequence: TGCAGTTCCAGACCCAGCGGGGGAAGACAAGAGACCCAGTACTTC.

Comments on this clonotype: The CDR3 end shows no conserved phenylalanine or tryptophan, and so a read error is likely. V gene TRBV4-2 combines with J gene TRBJ1-4, with a possible D match to TRBD1 (6 bases). This CDR3 is built from 15 residues. Per germline, CDR1 LGHNA and CDR2 YNFKEQ. CDR3 DNA: TGTGCCAGCAGCCAAGTCACAGGGAGGAGCGAAAGACTGTTTTTA. This codes for CASSQVTGRSERLFL.

In its sample, this clonotype was seen once. A junction end diverges from the germline sequence, so it may reflect a read error. The chain employs TRBV7-9 and TRBJ1-1, with 8 nucleotides matching TRBD1. The length of the CDR3 is 16 residues. Germline CDR1 reads SEHNR; CDR2 reads FQNEAQ (reference sequence). The CDR3 is CASSSPGQEARAEAYF. The DNA of the CDR3 is TGTGCCAGCAGCTCTCCGGGACAGGAGGCGCGGGCTGAAGCTTACTTT.

Many counts were recorded for this clonotype. This chain links TRBV12-3 or TRBV12-4 with TRBJ1-1; maybe TRBD1 (6 bases). With 8 bases removed from V and 10 bases from J, the gap between germline ends came to 14 bases. The CDR3 extends over 11 amino acids. The CDR3 coding sequence is TGTGCCAGCGGAGGGGGAGGGCCAGCTTTCTTT. Its translation: CASGGGGPAFF.

This clonotype is medium-sized by share. This chain uses TRBV11-2 with TRBJ2-3, with 9 bases matching TRBD2. The V and J ends lost 1 base and 5 bases, in that order; junction bases with no gene match: 7. This CDR3 is 16 amino acids long. Germline CDR1 and CDR2: SGHAT and FQNNGV. The CDR3 sequence: CASSLALGLALDTQYF. For the CDR3, the DNA is TGTGCCAGCAGCTTAGCGCTAGGACTAGCGTTAGATACGCAGTATTTT.

This clonotype was picked up many times. The genes are TRBV4-1 and TRBJ2-1; D not certain. V was cut by 3 bases and J by 0 bases, with 9 bases left in between. The CDR3 totals 15 residues. The germline gives CDR1 MGHRA, CDR2 YSYEKL. In nucleotides, the CDR3 is TGCGCCAGCAGCCAGAGGTCCAGCTCCTACAATGAGCAGTTCTTC. Amino acid sequence: CASSQRSSSYNEQFF.

With regard to this clonotype: A junction end diverges from the germline sequence, so it may reflect a read error. The chain links TRBV29-1 to TRBJ2-1; D is possibly TRBD1 or TRBD2 (5 bases each). This CDR3 region has 14 residues. Germline CDR1 is SQVTM and CDR2 is ANQGSEA. CDR3 sequence: CNVASGRVDGEQFF. DNA for the CDR3: TGCAACGTTGCTTCGGGACGGGTGGATGGCGAGCAGTTCTTC.

On this clonotype itself: Being one base from a much bigger clone, this may be a read error. This chain links TRBV7-9 with TRBJ2-1; D is perhaps TRBD2 (5 bases). There are 12 residues in the CDR3. Germline lookup yields CDR1 SEHNR and CDR2 FQNEAQ (reference sequence). The CDR3 DNA follows: TGTGCCAGCGGCTTACCCGGACTTCGACCGTTCTTC. It codes for CASGLPGLRPFF. Using reference TRBV7-9 and TRBJ2-1 for the parts outside the CDR3, the full variable domain is DTGVSQNPRHKITKRGQNVTFRCDPISEHNRLYWYRQTLGQGPEFLTYFQNEAQLEKSRLLSDRFSAERPKGSFSTLEIQRTEQGDSAMYLCASGLPGLRPFFGPGTRLTVL.

Concerning this clonotype itself: No conserved phenylalanine or tryptophan ends this CDR3, so it is likely a read error. This rearrangement joins TRBV12-3 or TRBV12-4 to TRBJ1-1, with D tentatively TRBD1 (6 bases). This CDR3 contains 15 residues. Trimming removed 6 bases from V and 5 bases from J, with 19 bases in between. CDR3 residues: CASRHNRVQGTEAFS. The CDR3 bases are TGTGCCAGCAGGCACAACAGGGTCCAGGGAACTGAAGCTTTCTCT.

The gene calls are TRBV29-1 and TRBJ2-1, with D possibly TRBD1 on 6 matching bases. The CDR3 totals 16 residues. In germline, CDR1 is SQVTM, CDR2 ANQGSEA. V lost 8 bases and J lost 9, with 29 bases in between. Here the CDR3 reads CSSNETTQGGMCEQFF. CDR3 sequence (DNA): TGCAGCTCTAACGAGACCACACAGGGTGGCATGTGTGAGCAGTTCTTC.

This clonotype was picked up one time. At one end, the junction sequence differs from germline, possibly due to a read error. The chain is built from TRBV6-5 and TRBJ2-3, with D maybe TRBD2 (5 bases). The CDR3 runs 16 residues. Germline CDR1 reads MNHEY; CDR2 reads SVGAGI. In DNA, the CDR3 is TGTGCCAGCAGTTACACGGGCGAGCGGTACACGGATACACAGTATTTT. This encodes CASSYTGERYTDTQYF.

A few counts support this clonotype. This sequence joins TRBV20-1 and TRBJ2-5, with 10 bases aligning to TRBD2. Trimming took 1 base from V and 5 from J; bases not matched to a gene: 7. Germline loops: CDR1 DFQATT, CDR2 SNEGSKA (reference sequence). The CDR3 is made up of 15 amino acids. The CDR3 nucleotides read TGCAGTGCTAGAGGAGCTAGCGGGAGCGCTGAGACCCAGTACTTC. Translated: CSARGASGSAETQYF.

Concerning this clonotype itself: Being one base from a much bigger clone, this may be a read error. V gene TRBV5-1 combines with J gene TRBJ1-2, with 7 bases matching TRBD1. The V segment lost 4 bases and the J segment 10 bases; nucleotides outside the gene matches: 10. This CDR3 is 13 amino acids long. Germline V lookup: CDR1 SGHRS, CDR2 YFSETQ. CDR3 bases: TGCGCCAGCAGCCAAGGGACAGCTAATGTCTACACCTTC. Translating gives CASSQGTANVYTF.

The CDR3 here is CSANEVTQGDMGEQFF. The DNA of the CDR3 is TGCAGCGCTAACGAGGTTACACAGGGTGACATGGGTGAGCAGTTCTTC. V usage is TRBV29-1 and J usage is TRBJ2-1; D perhaps matches TRBD1 (6 bases). Trimming shortened V by 7 bases and J by 9 bases, and 28 bases separated the two germline ends. The CDR3 covers 16 residues. CDR1 and CDR2 from the germline V gene are SQVTM and ANQGSEA.

Notes on this clonotype: A read error is likely, as this CDR3 ends without the conserved phenylalanine or tryptophan. The DNA is omitted, as the CDR3 cannot be located on it reliably, and the CDR3 follows TCRdb's listing. The CDR3 loop reads CANTPGTGPIMTYEQYL. V and J are TRBV11-3 and TRBJ2-7; TRBD1 was called by the table and not checked on the DNA. CDR1 is SGHNT and CDR2 is YENEEA in the germline V gene. The CDR3 spans 17 amino acids, including both terminal residues.

This clonotype occurred many times. The chain has TRBV10-3 and TRBJ2-3, with TRBD1 identical over 11 bases. CDR3 length: 17 residues. The trim removed 5 bases at V and 0 bases at J, leaving 7 bases unmatched. Per germline, CDR1 ENHRY and CDR2 SYGVKD. The CDR3 reads CAISRRDRGGSTDTQYF. The DNA for the CDR3 is TGTGCCATCAGTCGGAGGGACAGGGGGGGAAGCACAGATACGCAGTATTTT.

This clonotype was seen ten or more times. This chain links TRBV5-4 with TRBJ2-1; 8 bases match TRBD2. The CDR3 length is 15 residues. The germline gives CDR1 SGHNT, CDR2 YYREEE (reference sequence). With 0 bases clipped from V and 4 bases from J, the junction kept 3 bases outside the gene matches. CDR3 coding DNA: TGTGCCAGCAGCTTGGGAGGGACTAGATACAATGAGCAGTTCTTC. Its protein product is CASSLGGTRYNEQFF.

For this clonotype: A junction end diverges from the germline sequence, so it may reflect a read error. This chain links TRBV4-1 with TRBJ2-4; the D gene is possibly TRBD1 (6 bases). The CDR3 consists of 18 residues. Germline CDR1 MGHRA, CDR2 YSYEKL. The CDR3 DNA sequence: TGCGCCAGCAGCCAAGAAGCAACAGGGAACATAACCAAAAACATTCAGTACTTT. This translates into CASSQEATGNITKNIQYF.

This chain links TRBV28 with TRBJ1-2, with D possibly TRBD1 on 6 matching bases. V lost 4 bases to trimming and J lost 4 bases, with 16 bases between them. The CDR3 length is 15 residues. The germline CDR1 and CDR2 sequences are MDHEN and SYDVKM. The CDR3 coding sequence is TGTGCCAGCAGTTCACCGGGACAAGCGGCCTATGGCTACACCTTC. It is translated as CASSSPGQAAYGYTF.

This clonotype has a handful of counts. A single base separates this from a much larger clone, so it may be a read error. The CDR3 is CANGRMDTQYF. In DNA, the CDR3 is TGTGCCAACGGGAGGATGGATACGCAGTATTTT. This chain connects TRBV12-3 or TRBV12-4 to TRBJ2-3; 7 positions match TRBD2. The V segment lost 10 bases and the J segment 6 bases; nucleotides outside the gene matches: 4. The CDR3 runs to 11 residues.